This T cell receptor beta chain was sequenced for a study of T cells after yellow fever vaccination (dated by TCRdb to between 2019 and 2020). Regarding the study in general: The SMART-Seq v4 Ultra Low Input RNA kit was used to prepare libraries from fractions with low cell numbers. To follow T-cell clones before and after both primary and booster YFV17D yellow fever vaccination, bulk TCR alpha and beta repertoires underwent longitudinal sequencing. Two healthy male donors, one aged 18 to 29 and one aged 30 to 40 years, made up the cohort. Bulk PBMC replicates and cell subsets were isolated from blood drawn at multiple timepoints before and after both primary and secondary immunization. Beyond this particular receptor, the publication reports: Compared with the primary T-cell response, the secondary T-cell response was faster but weaker, reaching its peak on day 5 rather than on day 15. A small share of clonotypes was detected in both CD4 and CD8 compartments, with the overlap likely arising from convergent recombination. Because the study included only two donors, the extent to which the findings can be generalized is limited. After the booster, most of the clones that had expanded following primary vaccination were detected again (just under 97% of CD4 and roughly 90% of CD8), which suggests that memory was broadly maintained. Computational filtering was needed because FACS-sorted repertoires could contain abundant contaminating clonotypes from the bulk population.

Synthesis of TCR cDNA relied on 5'RACE template switching, a step that introduced a universal primer site along with unique molecular identifiers. cDNA synthesis was primed from both the TCR alpha and TCR beta constant segments. Two PCR steps were used to amplify libraries, with sample barcodes and sequencing adapters being added in the second step. Sequencing of libraries was performed on Illumina HiSeq 2500 (2x100 bp) or NovaSeq (2x150 bp). In the authors' own workflow: MIGEC handled demultiplexing of reads and collapsing into UMI consensus sequences, while MiXCR performed V(D)J alignment. Vaccine-responding clonotypes were identified with edgeR using replicate PBMC samples, with FDR below 0.01 and a log2 fold change above 5 up to day 15 being required. Each bulk clonotype was labeled CD4 or CD8 based on which sequenced repertoire, CD4 or CD8, contained the clonotype at higher abundance. Starting from the raw public reads, TCRdb applied fastp trimming at Q25, assembled clones with MiXCR and retained in-frame beta chains. Rows with one shared CDR3 protein collapse into an entry with the most common genes and DNA. For this entry, the V and J calls and clone size follow TCRdb and not the study's own pipeline. Recorded for this sample are some 500,000 distinct CDR3 sequences; about 13% of them occurred a single time. Clones ranked in the top ten supply around an eighth of the sample.

The CDR3, from cysteine to phenylalanine, totals 14 residues. The only DNA kept is the CDR3, 42 bases in frame from the first base. Looking up the germline V gene yields CDR1 SQVTM and CDR2 ANQGSEA. The trim is 3 bases for V and 3 bases for J, with a gap of 12 bases between the germline ends. The treatment or condition label for this specimen denotes: live attenuated yellow fever vaccine strain. At every blood-draw timepoint, two biological replicates of bulk PBMCs were collected. PBMCs were isolated from peripheral blood using a standard Ficoll-Paque protocol. TriZol was used to extract RNA from bulk PBMCs, CD4 and CD8 fractions, and dextramer-positive and dextramer-negative fractions. In this sample, this clonotype turned up a few times. The clone's antigen remains unknown. No much larger clone exists at a distance of one base, and base qualities are not known.

The sequence was collected from a man younger than 45 who received the YFV17D yellow fever vaccine. The sequence links TRBV29-1 to TRBJ1-5; no D gene is confidently identified. The material was PBMCs, obtained on the day of the yellow fever booster vaccination. The CDR3 corresponds to CSVEKSKVNQPQHF. The nucleotides read TGCAGCGTTGAGAAAAGCAAGGTCAATCAGCCCCAGCATTTT.